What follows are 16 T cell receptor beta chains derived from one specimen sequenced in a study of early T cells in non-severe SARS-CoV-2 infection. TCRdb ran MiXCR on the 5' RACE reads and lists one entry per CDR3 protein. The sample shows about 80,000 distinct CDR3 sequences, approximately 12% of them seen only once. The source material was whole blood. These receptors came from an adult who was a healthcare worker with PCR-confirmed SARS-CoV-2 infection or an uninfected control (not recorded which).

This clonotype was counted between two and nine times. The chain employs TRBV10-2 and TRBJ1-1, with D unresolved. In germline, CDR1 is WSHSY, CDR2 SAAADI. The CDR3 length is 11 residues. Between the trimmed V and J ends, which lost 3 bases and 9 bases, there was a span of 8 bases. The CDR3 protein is CASSDRQKAFF. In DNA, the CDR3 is TGCGCCAGCAGTGACCGTCAAAAAGCTTTCTTT.

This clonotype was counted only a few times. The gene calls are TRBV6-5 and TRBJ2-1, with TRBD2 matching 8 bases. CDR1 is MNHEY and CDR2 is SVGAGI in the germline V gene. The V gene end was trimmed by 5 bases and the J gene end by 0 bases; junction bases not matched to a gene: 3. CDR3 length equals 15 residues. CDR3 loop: CASSRSGSSYNEQFF. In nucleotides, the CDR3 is TGTGCCAGCAGTCGAAGCGGGAGCTCCTACAATGAGCAGTTCTTC.

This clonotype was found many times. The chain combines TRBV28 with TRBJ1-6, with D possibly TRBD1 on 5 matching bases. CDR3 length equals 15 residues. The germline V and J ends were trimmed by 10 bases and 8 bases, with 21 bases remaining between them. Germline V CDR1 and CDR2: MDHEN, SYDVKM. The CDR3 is CATSGRSLGDSPLHF. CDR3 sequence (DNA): TGTGCCACCTCGGGACGGTCACTGGGAGATTCACCCCTCCACTTT.

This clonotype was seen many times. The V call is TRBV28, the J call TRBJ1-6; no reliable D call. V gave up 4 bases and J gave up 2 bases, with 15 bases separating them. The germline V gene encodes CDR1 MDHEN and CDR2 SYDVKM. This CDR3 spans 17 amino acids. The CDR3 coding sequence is TGTGCCAGCAGTTCTCAGGAAACCGCCGCCTATAATTCACCCCTCCACTTT. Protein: CASSSQETAAYNSPLHF.

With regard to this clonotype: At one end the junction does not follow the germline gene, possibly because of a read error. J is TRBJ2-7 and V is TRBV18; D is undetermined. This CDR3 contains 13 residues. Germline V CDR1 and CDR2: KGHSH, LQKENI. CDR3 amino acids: CASSPLPGEQEFF. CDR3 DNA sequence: TGTGCCAGCTCACCACTCCCCGGAGAGCAGGAGTTTTTC. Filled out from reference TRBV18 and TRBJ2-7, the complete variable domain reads NAGVMQNPRHLVRRRGQEARLRCSPMKGHSHVYWYRQLPEEGLKFMVYLQKENIIDESGMPKERFSAEFPKEGPSILRIQQVVRGDSAAYFCASSPLPGEQEFFGPGTRLTVT.

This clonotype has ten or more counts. This CDR3 is CATSDPPTDTQYF. DNA of the CDR3: TGTGCCACCAGCGACCCTCCCACAGATACGCAGTATTTT. This sequence joins TRBV24-1 and TRBJ2-3; D not resolved. The CDR3 spans 13 residues. Trimming removed 7 bases from V and 2 bases from J, with 9 bases in between. Germline lookup yields CDR1 KGHDR and CDR2 SFDVKD.

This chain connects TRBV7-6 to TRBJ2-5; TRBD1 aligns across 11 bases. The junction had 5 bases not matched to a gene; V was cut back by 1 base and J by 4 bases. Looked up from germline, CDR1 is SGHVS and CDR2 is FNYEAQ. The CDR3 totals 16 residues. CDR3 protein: CASSLGGQGAGETQYF. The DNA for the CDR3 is TGTGCCAGCAGCTTAGGCGGACAGGGGGCAGGAGAGACCCAGTACTTC.

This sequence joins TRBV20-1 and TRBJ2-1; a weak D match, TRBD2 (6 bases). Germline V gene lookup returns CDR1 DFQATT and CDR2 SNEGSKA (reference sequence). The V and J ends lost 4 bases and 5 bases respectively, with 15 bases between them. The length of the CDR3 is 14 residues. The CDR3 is CSAKPGTPNNEQFF. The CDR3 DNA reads TGCAGTGCTAAACCCGGGACTCCAAACAATGAGCAGTTCTTC.

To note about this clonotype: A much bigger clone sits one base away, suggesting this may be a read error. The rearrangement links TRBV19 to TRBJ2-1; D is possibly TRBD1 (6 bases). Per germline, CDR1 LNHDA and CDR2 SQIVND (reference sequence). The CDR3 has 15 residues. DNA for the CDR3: TGTGCCAGTAGTATATCAGGGGTGATCTACAATGTGCAGTTCTTC. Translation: CASSISGVIYNVQFF.

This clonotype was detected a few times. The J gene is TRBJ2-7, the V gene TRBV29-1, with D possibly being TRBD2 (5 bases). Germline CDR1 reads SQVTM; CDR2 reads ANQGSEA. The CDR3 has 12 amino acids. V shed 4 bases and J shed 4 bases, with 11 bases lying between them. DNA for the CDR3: TGCAGCGTTGGACTAAGCCCTTACGAGCAGTACTTC. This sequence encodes CSVGLSPYEQYF.

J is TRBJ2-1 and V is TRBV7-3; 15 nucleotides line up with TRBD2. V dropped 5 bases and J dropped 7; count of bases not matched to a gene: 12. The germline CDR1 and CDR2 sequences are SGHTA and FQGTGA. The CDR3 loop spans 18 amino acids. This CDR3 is CASSIGTSGRRGQNEQFF. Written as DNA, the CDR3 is TGTGCCAGCAGCATCGGGACTAGCGGGAGGAGGGGACAGAATGAGCAGTTCTTC.

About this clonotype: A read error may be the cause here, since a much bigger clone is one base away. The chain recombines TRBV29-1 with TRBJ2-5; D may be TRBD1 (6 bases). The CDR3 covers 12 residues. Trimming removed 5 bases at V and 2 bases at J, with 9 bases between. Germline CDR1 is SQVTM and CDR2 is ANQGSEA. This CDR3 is CSVRTVQETQYF. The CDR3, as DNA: TGCAGCGTTAGGACAGTTCAAGAGACCCAGTACTTC.

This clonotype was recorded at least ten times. In nucleotides, the CDR3 is TGTGCCAGCAGCCTTTCTGGGACGAACTACAATGAGCAGTTCTTC. This codes for CASSLSGTNYNEQFF. The genes are TRBV7-3 and TRBJ2-1; tentatively, D is TRBD1 or TRBD2 (5 bases each). The CDR3 sequence is 15 residues long. Germline V CDR1 and CDR2: SGHTA, FQGTGA. Trimming cost V 5 bases and J 3 bases, with 14 bases left between them.

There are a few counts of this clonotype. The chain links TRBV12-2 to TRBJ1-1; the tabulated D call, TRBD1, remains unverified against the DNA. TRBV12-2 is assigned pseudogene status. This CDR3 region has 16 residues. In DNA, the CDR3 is TGTGCAAGTCGTTTCGACAGGGGGTATCCGAACACTGAAGCTTTCTTT. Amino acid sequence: CASRFDRGYPNTEAFF.

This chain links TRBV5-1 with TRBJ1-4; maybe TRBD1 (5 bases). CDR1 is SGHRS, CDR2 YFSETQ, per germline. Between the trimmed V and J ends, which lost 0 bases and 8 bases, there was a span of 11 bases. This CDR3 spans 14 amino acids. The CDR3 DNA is TGCGCCAGCAGCTTGGGGGGGACGGCCGAAAAACTGTTTTTT. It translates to CASSLGGTAEKLFF.

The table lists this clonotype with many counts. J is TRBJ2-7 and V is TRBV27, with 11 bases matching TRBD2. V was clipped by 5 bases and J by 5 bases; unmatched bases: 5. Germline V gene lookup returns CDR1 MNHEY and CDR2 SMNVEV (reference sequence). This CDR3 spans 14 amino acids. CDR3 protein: CASSISGRVDEQYF. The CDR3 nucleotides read TGTGCCAGCAGTATTAGCGGGAGGGTAGACGAGCAGTACTTC.